Shown below are 11 T cell receptor beta chains from a single sample sequenced in a study of blood T cell repertoires in COVID-19. Measured with immunoSEQ multiplex PCR; TCRdb has only the in-frame clones, and not every one. Of over 200,000 clones in the sample, 83% were seen once. Sequenced sample: peripheral blood. These receptors originate from a woman aged 25 to 39 with COVID-19, enrolled during active disease.

This chain uses TRBV6-4 with TRBJ2-3; 11 positions agree with TRBD2. The V gene end was trimmed by 4 bases and the J gene end by 2 bases; junction bases not matched to a gene: 5. CDR1 MRHNA and CDR2 SNTAGT come from the germline V gene. The CDR3 length is 16 residues. DNA for the CDR3: TGTGCCAGCAGTGTCACTAGCGGGAGTGTCACAGATACGCAGTATTTT. This gives the protein CASSVTSGSVTDTQYF.

The rearrangement uses TRBV2 and TRBJ2-2; D call uncertain. The CDR3 totals 15 residues. Germline V CDR1 and CDR2: SNHLY, FYNNEI. Trimming pared 7 bases from V and 6 bases from J, leaving 18 bases between. CDR3 in amino acids: CASNPETAGAGELFF. The CDR3 DNA reads TGTGCCAGCAATCCTGAAACAGCCGGCGCCGGGGAGCTGTTTTTT.

The genes are TRBV27 and TRBJ2-7, with TRBD2 identical over 9 bases. This CDR3 is built from 14 residues. V lost 5 bases and J lost 2; bases outside the gene matches: 4. CDR1 is MNHEY, CDR2 SMNVEV, per germline (reference sequence). CDR3 region: CASSPSGGPYEQYF. The CDR3 DNA reads as TGTGCCAGCAGTCCAAGCGGGGGGCCCTACGAGCAGTACTTC.

This clone has a count of ten or more. The chain joins TRBV20-1 to TRBJ2-5; TRBD2 aligns across 12 bases. There are 17 residues in the CDR3. Trimming cost V 3 bases and J 5 bases; bases outside gene matches: 13. CDR1 and CDR2 from the germline V gene are DFQATT and SNEGSKA (reference sequence). CDR3: CSASATSGSGGLETQYF. In nucleotides, the CDR3 is TGCAGTGCTAGTGCGACTAGCGGGAGCGGGGGTTTGGAGACCCAGTACTTC.

The chain is built from TRBV6-2 or TRBV6-3 and TRBJ1-2; D is unclear. Germline values: CDR1 MNHEY, CDR2 SVGEGT. Trimming cost V 5 bases and J 0 bases, with 7 bases left between them. There are 13 residues in the CDR3. The CDR3 is CASSTQANYGYTF. The CDR3 DNA reads TGTGCCAGCAGTACCCAGGCTAACTATGGCTACACCTTC.

The chain couples TRBV19 to TRBJ1-1; the D gene is possibly TRBD1 (5 bases). V was trimmed by 3 bases and J by 2 bases, leaving 10 bases between them. CDR1 is LNHDA and CDR2 is SQIVND in the germline V gene (reference sequence). The CDR3 extends over 14 amino acids. The CDR3 coding sequence is TGTGCCAGTAGTATTGGGGGGTTAAACACTGAAGCTTTCTTT. Translated, it gives CASSIGGLNTEAFF.

This sequence joins TRBV5-1 and TRBJ1-2, with D unclear. Looked up from germline, CDR1 is SGHRS and CDR2 is YFSETQ. V shed 0 bases and J shed 4 bases, with 13 bases lying between them. The CDR3 runs 15 residues. CDR3 in DNA: TGCGCCAGCAGCTTGGATCTACCGGGGTCCTATGGCTACACCTTC. This translates into CASSLDLPGSYGYTF.

J is TRBJ1-6 and V is TRBV7-9; no firm D call. CDR1 and CDR2 (germline): SEHNR, FQNEAQ (reference sequence). CDR3 length: 13 residues. With 2 bases removed from V and 8 bases from J, the gap between germline ends came to 7 bases. CDR3 DNA sequence: TGTGCCAGCAGCTTATCTCAGGATTCACCCCTCCACTTT. This sequence encodes CASSLSQDSPLHF.

This chain uses TRBV11-2 with TRBJ1-2, with 8 bases aligning to TRBD1. Germline CDR1 and CDR2: SGHAT and FQNNGV. The ends lost 2 bases at V and 4 bases at J; junction bases unmatched: 6. The CDR3 runs 15 residues. DNA for the CDR3: TGTGCCAGCAGCTTACTCCAGGGGGCGGCCTATGGCTACACCTTC. It encodes CASSLLQGAAYGYTF.

This rearrangement joins TRBV7-9 to TRBJ2-5; 9 bases match TRBD2. CDR3 length equals 13 residues. Germline CDR1 reads SEHNR; CDR2 reads FQNEAQ (reference sequence). Losses at the gene ends were 3 bases for V and 13 bases for J; bases not matched to a gene: 9. The CDR3, as DNA: TGTGCCAGCAGCTTTTCTAGCGGGGATATATGGTACTTC. Protein product: CASSFSSGDIWYF.

The chain uses TRBV5-1 and TRBJ2-2; TRBD2 aligns across 11 bases. Trimming at V came to 4 bases and at J to 4 bases, leaving 12 bases not matched to a gene. The CDR3 covers 18 residues. The germline V gene encodes CDR1 SGHRS and CDR2 YFSETQ. The CDR3 DNA follows: TGCGCCAGCAGCAGTATTATAGCGGGAGGGCGTGGCACCGGGGAGCTGTTTTTT. Encoded protein: CASSSIIAGGRGTGELFF.